These 5 T cell receptor beta chains were sequenced from one sample in a study of cytomegalovirus exposure and HLA in healthy donors. The PCR employed 60 Vbeta primers together with 13 Jbeta primers. The table came from immunoSEQ multiplex PCR; TCRdb's copy has only in-frame clones and leaves some out. Among some 200,000 clones listed, roughly 91% were seen once. The sequenced sample was PBMCs. All receptors come from a woman aged 18-29 years in good health and CMV-seronegative.

The chain joins TRBV19 to TRBJ2-5; D is ambiguous. The CDR3 is 17 amino acids. From germline, CDR1 is LNHDA and CDR2 SQIVND (reference sequence). Trimming took 1 base from V and 1 from J, leaving 16 bases between them. CDR3 nucleotide sequence: TGTGCCAGTAGTATAGGCCCCGGTGGTGAGATCCAAGAGACCCAGTACTTC. The encoded protein is CASSIGPGGEIQETQYF. Based on the CDR3 plus reference TRBV19 and TRBJ2-5, the full variable domain is DGGITQSPKYLFRKEGQNVTLSCEQNLNHDAMYWYRQDPGQGLRLIYYSQIVNDFQKGDIAEGYSVSREKKESFPLTVTSAQKNPTAFYLCASSIGPGGEIQETQYFGPGTRLLVL.

The chain has TRBV9 and TRBJ1-3; unclear D gene. V was pared by 0 bases and J by 8 bases, with 15 bases between. The CDR3 has 15 residues. CDR1 is SGDLS and CDR2 is YYNGEE in the germline V gene. In DNA, the CDR3 is TGTGCCAGCAGCGTAGTGAGGAACTGGGGAGACACCATATATTTT. Translation gives CASSVVRNWGDTIYF.

This sequence joins TRBV7-6 and TRBJ2-4, with D perhaps matching TRBD1 (5 bases). V dropped 2 bases and J dropped 2 bases, with 16 bases sitting between them. The CDR3 has 17 amino acids. Germline values: CDR1 SGHVS, CDR2 FNYEAQ. The CDR3 here is CASSLPWTRNTKNIQYF. The CDR3, as DNA: TGTGCCAGCAGCTTACCGTGGACACGAAACACCAAAAACATTCAGTACTTC.

The J gene is TRBJ2-5, the V gene TRBV7-9, with D maybe TRBD2 (6 bases). In germline, CDR1 is SEHNR, CDR2 FQNEAQ (reference sequence). This CDR3 has 13 amino acids. The V end lost 5 bases, the J end lost 2 bases, and 9 bases lay between the germline ends. The CDR3, as DNA: TGTGCCAGCAGCGCGGGACTTCAAGAGACCCAGTACTTC. This codes for CASSAGLQETQYF.

The chain links TRBV2 to TRBJ1-1; 7 bases are shared with TRBD1. The germline V gene encodes CDR1 SNHLY and CDR2 FYNNEI. V lost 6 bases and J lost 0; bases outside the gene matches: 1. This CDR3 region has 13 residues. DNA for the CDR3: TGTGCCAGCAGGCAGGGGGTGAACACTGAAGCTTTCTTT. Protein: CASRQGVNTEAFF.